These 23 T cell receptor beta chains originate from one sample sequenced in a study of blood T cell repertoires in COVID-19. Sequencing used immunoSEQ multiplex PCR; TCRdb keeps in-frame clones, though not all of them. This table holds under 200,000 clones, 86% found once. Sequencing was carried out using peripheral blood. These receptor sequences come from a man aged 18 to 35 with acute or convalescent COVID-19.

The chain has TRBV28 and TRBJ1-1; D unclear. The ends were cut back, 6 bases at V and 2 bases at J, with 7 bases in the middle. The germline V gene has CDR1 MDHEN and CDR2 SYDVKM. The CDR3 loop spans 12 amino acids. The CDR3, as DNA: TGTGCCAGCAGCCTATCCAACACTGAAGCTTTCTTT. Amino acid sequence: CASSLSNTEAFF.

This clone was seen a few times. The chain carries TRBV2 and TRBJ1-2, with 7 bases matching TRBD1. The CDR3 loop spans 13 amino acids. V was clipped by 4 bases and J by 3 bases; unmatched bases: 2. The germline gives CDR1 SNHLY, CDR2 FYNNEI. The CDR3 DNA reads TGTGCCAGCAGTGGTCAGGGGGACTATGGCTACACCTTC. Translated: CASSGQGDYGYTF. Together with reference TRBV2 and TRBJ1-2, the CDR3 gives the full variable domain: EPEVTQTPSHQVTQMGQEVILRCVPISNHLYFYWYRQILGQKVEFLVSFYNNEISEKSEIFDDQFSVERPDGSNFTLKIRSTKLEDSAMYFCASSGQGDYGYTFGSGTRLTVV.

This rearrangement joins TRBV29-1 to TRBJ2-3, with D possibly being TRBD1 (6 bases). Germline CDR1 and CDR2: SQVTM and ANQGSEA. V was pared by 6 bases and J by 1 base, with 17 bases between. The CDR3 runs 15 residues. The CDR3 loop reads CSVALQGRGTDTQYF. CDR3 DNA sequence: TGCAGCGTCGCGTTACAGGGACGGGGCACAGATACGCAGTATTTT.

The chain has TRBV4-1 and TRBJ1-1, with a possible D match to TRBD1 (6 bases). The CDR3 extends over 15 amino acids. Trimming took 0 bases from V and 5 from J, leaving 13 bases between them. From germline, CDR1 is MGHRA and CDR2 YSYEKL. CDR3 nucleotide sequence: TGCGCCAGCAGCCAAGAAGGCAGGGGAAGGACTGAAGCTTTCTTT. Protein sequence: CASSQEGRGRTEAFF.

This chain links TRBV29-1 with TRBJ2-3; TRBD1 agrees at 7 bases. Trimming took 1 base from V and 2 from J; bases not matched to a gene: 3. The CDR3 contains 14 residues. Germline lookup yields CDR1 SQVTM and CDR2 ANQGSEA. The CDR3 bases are TGCAGCGTTGAAGGGGACAGATCCACAGATACGCAGTATTTT. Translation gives CSVEGDRSTDTQYF.

The CDR3, as DNA: TGTGCCAGCAGCTTAACGGGGGAACAGCCCCAGCATTTT. This gives the protein CASSLTGEQPQHF. The chain links TRBV7-9 to TRBJ1-5, with D possibly TRBD1 on 5 matching bases. CDR3 length: 13 amino acids. Germline V gives CDR1 SEHNR, CDR2 FQNEAQ (reference sequence). The ends were cut back, 2 bases at V and 7 bases at J, with 9 bases in the middle.

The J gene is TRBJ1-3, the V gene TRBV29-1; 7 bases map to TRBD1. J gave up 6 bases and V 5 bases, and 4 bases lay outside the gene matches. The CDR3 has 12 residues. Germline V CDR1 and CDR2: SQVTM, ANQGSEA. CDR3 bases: TGCAGCGTTCGACAGGGTGCAAACACCATATATTTT. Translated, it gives CSVRQGANTIYF.

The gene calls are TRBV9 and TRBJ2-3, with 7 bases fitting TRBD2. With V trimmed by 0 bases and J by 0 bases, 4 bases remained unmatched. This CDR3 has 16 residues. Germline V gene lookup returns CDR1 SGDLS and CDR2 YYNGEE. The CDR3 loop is CASSVGGGESTDTQYF. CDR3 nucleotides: TGTGCCAGCAGCGTAGGGGGAGGGGAAAGCACAGATACGCAGTATTTT. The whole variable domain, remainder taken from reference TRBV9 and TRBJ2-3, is DSGVTQTPKHLITATGQRVTLRCSPRSGDLSVYWYQQSLDQGLQFLIQYYNGEERAKGNILERFSAQQFPDLHSELNLSSLELGDSALYFCASSVGGGESTDTQYFGPGTRLTVL.

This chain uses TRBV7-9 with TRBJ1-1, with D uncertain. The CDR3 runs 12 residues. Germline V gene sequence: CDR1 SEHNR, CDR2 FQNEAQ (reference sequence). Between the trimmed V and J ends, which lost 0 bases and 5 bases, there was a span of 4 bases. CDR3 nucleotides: TGTGCCAGCAGCTTAGCTGTAACTGAAGCTTTCTTT. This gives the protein CASSLAVTEAFF.

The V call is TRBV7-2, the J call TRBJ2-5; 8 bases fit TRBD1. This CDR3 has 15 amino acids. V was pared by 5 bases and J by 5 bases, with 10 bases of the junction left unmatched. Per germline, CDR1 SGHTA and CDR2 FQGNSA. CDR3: CASSRAVTGAETQYF. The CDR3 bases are TGTGCCAGCAGCCGCGCGGTGACAGGGGCGGAGACCCAGTACTTC.

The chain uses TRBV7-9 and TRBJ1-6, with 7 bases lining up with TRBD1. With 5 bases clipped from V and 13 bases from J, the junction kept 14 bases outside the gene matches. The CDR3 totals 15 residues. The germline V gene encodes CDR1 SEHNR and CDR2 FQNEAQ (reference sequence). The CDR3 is CASSPPTGSTSPLHF. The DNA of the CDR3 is TGTGCCAGCAGCCCTCCGACAGGGAGTACGTCGCCCCTCCACTTT.

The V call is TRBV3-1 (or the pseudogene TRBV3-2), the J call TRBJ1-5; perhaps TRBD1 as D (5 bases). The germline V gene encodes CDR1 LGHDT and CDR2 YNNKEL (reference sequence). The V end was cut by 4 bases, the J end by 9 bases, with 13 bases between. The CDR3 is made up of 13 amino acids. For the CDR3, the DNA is TGTGCCAGCAGCCCCGAACGGAGGGGGCCCCAGCATTTT. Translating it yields CASSPERRGPQHF.

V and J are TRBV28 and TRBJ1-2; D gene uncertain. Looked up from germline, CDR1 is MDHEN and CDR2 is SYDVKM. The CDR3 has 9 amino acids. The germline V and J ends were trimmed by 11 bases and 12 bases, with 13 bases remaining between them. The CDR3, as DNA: TGTGCCTGGAGAGGCGGGAACACCTTC. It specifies CAWRGGNTF.

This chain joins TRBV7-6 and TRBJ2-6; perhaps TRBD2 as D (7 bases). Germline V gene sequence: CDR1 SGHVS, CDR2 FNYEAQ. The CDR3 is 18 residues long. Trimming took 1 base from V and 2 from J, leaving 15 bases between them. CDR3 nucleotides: TGTGCCAGCAGCTTAGTTTCTGTAGGGGGGGCTGGGGCCAACGTCCTGACTTTC. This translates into CASSLVSVGGAGANVLTF.

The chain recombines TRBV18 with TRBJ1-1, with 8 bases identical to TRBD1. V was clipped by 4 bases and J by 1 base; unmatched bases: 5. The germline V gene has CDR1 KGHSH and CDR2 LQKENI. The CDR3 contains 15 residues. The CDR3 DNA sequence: TGTGCCAGCTCACTTCCGGACAGGGCGAACACTGAAGCTTTCTTT. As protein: CASSLPDRANTEAFF.

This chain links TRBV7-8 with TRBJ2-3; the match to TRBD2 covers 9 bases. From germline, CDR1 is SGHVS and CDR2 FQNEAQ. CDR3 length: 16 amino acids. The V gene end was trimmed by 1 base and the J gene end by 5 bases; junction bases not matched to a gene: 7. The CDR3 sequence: CASSLGLAGSKDTQYF. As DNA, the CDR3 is TGTGCCAGCAGCTTAGGCCTAGCGGGGAGTAAAGATACGCAGTATTTT.

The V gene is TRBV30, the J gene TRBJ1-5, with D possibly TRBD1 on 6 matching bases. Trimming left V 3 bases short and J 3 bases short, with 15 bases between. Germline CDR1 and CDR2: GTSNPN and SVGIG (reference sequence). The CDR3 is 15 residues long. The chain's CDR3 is CAWSASTGNNQPQHF. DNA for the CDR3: TGTGCCTGGAGCGCTAGTACAGGGAACAATCAGCCCCAGCATTTT.

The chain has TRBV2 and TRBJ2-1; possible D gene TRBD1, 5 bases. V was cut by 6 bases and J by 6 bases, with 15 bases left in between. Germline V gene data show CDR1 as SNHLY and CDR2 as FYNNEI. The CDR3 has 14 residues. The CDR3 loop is CASSLSSRGNEQFF. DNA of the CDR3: TGTGCCAGCAGCCTATCTTCAAGGGGCAATGAGCAGTTCTTC.

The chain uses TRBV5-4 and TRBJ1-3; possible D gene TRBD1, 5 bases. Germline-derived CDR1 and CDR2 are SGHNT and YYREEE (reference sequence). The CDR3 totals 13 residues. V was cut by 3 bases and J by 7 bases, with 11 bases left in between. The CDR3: CASSSQGGNTIYF. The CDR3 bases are TGTGCCAGCAGCTCGCAGGGTGGGAACACCATATATTTT.

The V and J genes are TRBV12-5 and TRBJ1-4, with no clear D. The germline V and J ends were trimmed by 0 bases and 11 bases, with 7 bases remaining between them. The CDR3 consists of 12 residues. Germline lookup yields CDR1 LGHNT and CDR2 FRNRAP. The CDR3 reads CASGLVREKLFF. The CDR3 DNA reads TGTGCTAGTGGTTTGGTACGCGAGAAACTGTTTTTT.

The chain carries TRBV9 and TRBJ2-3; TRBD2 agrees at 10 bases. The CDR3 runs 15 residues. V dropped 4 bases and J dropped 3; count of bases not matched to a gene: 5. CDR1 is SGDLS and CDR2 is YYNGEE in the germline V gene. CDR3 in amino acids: CASSPTSGETDTQYF. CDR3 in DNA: TGTGCCAGCAGCCCCACTAGCGGGGAAACAGATACGCAGTATTTT.

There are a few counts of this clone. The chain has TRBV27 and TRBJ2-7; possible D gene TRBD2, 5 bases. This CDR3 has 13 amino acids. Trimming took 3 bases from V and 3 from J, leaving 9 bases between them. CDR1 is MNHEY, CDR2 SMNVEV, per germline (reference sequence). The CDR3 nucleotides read TGTGCCAGCAGTTTGAGGGTAAACTACGAGCAGTACTTC. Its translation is CASSLRVNYEQYF.

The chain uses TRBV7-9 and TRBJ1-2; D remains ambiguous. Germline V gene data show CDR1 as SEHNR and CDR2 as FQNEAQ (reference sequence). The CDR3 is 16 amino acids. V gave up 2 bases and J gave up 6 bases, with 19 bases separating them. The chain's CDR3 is CASSLQPLRSQNGYTF. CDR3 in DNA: TGTGCCAGCAGCTTACAGCCCCTCCGGAGTCAAAATGGCTACACCTTC.